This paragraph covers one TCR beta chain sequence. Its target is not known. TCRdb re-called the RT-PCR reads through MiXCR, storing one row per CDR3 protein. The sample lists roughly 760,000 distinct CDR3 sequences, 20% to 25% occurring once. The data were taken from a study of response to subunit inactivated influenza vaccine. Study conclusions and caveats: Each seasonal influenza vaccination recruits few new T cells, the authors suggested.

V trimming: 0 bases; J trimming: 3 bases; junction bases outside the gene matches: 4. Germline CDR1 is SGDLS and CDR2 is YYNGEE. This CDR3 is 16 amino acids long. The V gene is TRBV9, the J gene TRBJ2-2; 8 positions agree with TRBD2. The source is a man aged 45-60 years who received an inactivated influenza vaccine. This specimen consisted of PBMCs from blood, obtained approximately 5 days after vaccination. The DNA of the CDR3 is TGTGCCAGCAGCGTAGGGGCTAGCGGGCACACCGGGGAGCTGTTTTTT. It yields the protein CASSVGASGHTGELFF.